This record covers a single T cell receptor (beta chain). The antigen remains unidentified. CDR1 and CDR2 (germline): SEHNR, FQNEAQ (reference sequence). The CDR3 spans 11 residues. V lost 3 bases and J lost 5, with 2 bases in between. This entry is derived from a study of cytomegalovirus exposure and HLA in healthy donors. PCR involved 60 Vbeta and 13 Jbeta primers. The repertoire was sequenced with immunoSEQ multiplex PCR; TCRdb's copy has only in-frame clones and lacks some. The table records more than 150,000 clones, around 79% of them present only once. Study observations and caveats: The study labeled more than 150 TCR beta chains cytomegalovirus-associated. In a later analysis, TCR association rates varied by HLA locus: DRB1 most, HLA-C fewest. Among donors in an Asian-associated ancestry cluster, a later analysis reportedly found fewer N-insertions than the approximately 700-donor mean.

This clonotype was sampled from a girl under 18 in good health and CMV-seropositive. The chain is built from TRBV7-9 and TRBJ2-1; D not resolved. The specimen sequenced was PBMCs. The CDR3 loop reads CASSFDNEQFF. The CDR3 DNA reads TGTGCCAGCAGCTTCGACAATGAGCAGTTCTTC.